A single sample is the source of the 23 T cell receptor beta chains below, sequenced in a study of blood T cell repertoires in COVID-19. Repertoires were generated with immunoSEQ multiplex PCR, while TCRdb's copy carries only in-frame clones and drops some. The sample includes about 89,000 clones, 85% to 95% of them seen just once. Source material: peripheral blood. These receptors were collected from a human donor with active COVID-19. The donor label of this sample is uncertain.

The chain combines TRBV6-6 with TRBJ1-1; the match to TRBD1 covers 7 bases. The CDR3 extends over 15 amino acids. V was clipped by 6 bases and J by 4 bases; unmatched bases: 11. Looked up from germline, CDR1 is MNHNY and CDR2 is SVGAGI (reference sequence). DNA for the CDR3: TGTGCCAGCAGCACTGACAGGGAAGGAAGCACTGAAGCTTTCTTT. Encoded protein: CASSTDREGSTEAFF.

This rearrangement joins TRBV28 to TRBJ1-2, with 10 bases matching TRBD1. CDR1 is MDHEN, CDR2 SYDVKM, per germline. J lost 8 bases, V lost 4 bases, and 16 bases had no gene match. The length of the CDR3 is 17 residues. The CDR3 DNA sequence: TGTGCCAGCAGTTCGAGCCCCGGGACAGGGGCTGGAGAGGGCTACACCTTC. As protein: CASSSSPGTGAGEGYTF.

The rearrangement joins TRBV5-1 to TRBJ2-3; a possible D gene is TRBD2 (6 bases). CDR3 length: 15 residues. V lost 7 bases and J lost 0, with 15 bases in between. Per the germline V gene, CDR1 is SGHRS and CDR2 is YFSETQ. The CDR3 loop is CASLGGTRSTDTQYF. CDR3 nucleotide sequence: TGCGCCAGCCTCGGAGGGACGCGTAGCACAGATACGCAGTATTTT.

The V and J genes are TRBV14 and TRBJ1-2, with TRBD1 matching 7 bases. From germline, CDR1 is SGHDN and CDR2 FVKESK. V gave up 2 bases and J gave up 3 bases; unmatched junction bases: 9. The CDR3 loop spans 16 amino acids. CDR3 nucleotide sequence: TGTGCCAGCAGCCAATCGAGTGGAACAGGGGACTATGGCTACACCTTC. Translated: CASSQSSGTGDYGYTF.

DNA of the CDR3: TGTGCCAGCAGCCCCCAGGGTCCTAAGAACACTGAAGCTTTCTTT. It is translated as CASSPQGPKNTEAFF. The chain has TRBV6-5 and TRBJ1-1, with D possibly matching TRBD1 (5 bases). There are 15 residues in the CDR3. The V end was cut by 6 bases, the J end by 1 base, with 15 bases between. From germline, CDR1 is MNHEY and CDR2 SVGAGI.

The CDR3 DNA is TGTGCCAGCAGTTACCAACAGGGTTTCGGGGAGCTGTTTTTT. Residues: CASSYQQGFGELFF. V usage is TRBV6-5 and J usage is TRBJ2-2; maybe TRBD1 (6 bases). The CDR3 consists of 14 residues. Trimming stripped 2 bases from V and 7 bases from J, with 11 bases between. Germline V gives CDR1 MNHEY, CDR2 SVGAGI.

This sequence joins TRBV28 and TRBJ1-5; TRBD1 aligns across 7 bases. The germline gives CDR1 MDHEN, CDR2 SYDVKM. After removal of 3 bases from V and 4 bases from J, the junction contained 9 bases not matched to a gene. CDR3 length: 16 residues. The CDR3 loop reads CASSFLTGLGNQPQHF. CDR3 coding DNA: TGTGCCAGCAGTTTCCTGACAGGGTTAGGTAATCAGCCCCAGCATTTT.

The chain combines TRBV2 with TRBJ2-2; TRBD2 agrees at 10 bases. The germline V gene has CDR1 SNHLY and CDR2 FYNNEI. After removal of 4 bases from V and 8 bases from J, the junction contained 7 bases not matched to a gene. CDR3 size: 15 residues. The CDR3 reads CASSGSGGASGELFF. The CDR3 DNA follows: TGTGCCAGCAGTGGAAGCGGGGGGGCCTCTGGGGAGCTGTTTTTT.

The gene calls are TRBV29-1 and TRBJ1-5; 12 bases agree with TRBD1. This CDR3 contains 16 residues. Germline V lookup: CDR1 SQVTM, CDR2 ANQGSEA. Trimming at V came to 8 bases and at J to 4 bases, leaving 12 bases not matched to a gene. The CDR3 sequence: CSTLGTGGAGNQPQHF. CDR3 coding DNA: TGCAGCACCCTAGGGACAGGGGGCGCGGGGAATCAGCCCCAGCATTTT.

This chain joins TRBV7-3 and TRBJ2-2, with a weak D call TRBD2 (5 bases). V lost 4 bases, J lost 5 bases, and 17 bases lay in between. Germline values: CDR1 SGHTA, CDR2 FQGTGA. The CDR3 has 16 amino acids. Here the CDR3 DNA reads TGTGCCAGCAGCTCCCTCCCGCGGGCGGTTACCGGGGAGCTGTTTTTT. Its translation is CASSSLPRAVTGELFF.

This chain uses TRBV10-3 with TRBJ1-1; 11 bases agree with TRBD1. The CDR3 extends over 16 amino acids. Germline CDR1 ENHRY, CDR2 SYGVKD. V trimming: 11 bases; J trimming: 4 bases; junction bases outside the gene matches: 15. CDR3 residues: CASSPGQGVSTTEAFF. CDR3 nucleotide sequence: TGTGCCTCCTCACCGGGACAGGGGGTGAGTACCACTGAAGCTTTCTTT.

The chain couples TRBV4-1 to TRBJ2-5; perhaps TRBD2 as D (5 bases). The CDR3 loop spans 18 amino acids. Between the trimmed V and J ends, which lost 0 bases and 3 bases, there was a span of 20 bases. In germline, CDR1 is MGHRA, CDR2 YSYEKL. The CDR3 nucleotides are TGCGCCAGCAGCCAAGATCAAGTTCTAGCAATGGCGGAAGAGACCCAGTACTTC. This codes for CASSQDQVLAMAEETQYF.

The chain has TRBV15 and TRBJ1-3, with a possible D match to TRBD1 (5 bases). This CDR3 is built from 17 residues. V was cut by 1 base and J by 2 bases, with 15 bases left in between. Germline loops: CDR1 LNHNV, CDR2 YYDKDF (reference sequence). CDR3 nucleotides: TGTGCCACCAGCAGAGCAGGGTGGCAGGGCCCTGGAAACACCATATATTTT. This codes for CATSRAGWQGPGNTIYF.

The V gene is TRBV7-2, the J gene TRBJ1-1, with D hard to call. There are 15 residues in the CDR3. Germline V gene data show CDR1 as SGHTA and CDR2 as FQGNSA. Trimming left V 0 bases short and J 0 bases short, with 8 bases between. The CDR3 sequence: CASSLAQTLNTEAFF. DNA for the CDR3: TGTGCCAGCAGCTTAGCGCAGACTCTGAACACTGAAGCTTTCTTT.

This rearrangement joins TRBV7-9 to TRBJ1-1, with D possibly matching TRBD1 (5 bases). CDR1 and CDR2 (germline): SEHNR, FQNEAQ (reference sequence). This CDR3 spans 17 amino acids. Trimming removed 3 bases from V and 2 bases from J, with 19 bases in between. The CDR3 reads CASSFRVPHEGNTEAFF. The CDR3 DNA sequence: TGTGCCAGCAGCTTCAGGGTCCCCCATGAAGGTAACACTGAAGCTTTCTTT.

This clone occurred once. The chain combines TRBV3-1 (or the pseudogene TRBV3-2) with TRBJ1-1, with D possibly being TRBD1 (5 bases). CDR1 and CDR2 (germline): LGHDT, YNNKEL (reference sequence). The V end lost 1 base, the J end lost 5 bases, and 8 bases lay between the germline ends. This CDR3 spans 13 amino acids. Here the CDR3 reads CASSQGGGTEAFF. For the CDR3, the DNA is TGTGCCAGCAGCCAAGGCGGGGGAACTGAAGCTTTCTTT.

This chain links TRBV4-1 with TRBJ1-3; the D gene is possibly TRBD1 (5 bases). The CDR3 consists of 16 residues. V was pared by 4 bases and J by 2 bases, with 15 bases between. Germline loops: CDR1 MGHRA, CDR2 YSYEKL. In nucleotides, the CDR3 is TGCGCCAGCAGCCCCCTAGCGGCACAGGCTGGAAACACCATATATTTT. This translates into CASSPLAAQAGNTIYF.

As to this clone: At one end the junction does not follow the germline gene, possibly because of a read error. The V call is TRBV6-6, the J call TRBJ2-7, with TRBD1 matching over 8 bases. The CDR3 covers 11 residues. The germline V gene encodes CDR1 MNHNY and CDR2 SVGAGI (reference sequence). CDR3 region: CASSIADRAFF. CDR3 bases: TGTGCCAGCAGTATTGCGGACAGGGCTTTCTTC.

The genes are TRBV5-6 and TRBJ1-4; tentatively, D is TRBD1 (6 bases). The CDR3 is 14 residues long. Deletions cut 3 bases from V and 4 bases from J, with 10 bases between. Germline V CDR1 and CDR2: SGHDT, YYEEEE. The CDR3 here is CASSSTGFNEKLFF. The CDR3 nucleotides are TGTGCCAGCAGCTCGACAGGTTTTAATGAAAAACTGTTTTTT. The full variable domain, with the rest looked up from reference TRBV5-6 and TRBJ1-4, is DAGVTQSPTHLIKTRGQQVTLRCSPKSGHDTVSWYQQALGQGPQFIFQYYEEEERQRGNFPDRFSGHQFPNYSSELNVNALLLGDSALYLCASSSTGFNEKLFFGSGTQLSVL.

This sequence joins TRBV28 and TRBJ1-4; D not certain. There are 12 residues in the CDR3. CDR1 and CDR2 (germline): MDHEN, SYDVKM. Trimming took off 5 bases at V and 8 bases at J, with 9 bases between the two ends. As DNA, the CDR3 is TGTGCCAGCAGTCTCTCCCCCGAAAAACTGTTTTTT. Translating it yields CASSLSPEKLFF.

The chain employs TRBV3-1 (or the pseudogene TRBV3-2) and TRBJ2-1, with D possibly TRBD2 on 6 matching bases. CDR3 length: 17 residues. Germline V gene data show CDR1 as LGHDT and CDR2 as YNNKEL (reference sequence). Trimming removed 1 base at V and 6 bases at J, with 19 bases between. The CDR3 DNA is TGTGCCAGCAGCCAAGTCCGGGGGACCGGAGGGGCCAATGAGCAGTTCTTC. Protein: CASSQVRGTGGANEQFF.

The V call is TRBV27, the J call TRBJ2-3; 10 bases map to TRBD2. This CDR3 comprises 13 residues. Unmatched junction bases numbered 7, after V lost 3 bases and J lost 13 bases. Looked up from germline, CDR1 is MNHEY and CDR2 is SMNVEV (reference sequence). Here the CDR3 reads CASSFPSGGAKYF. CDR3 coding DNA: TGTGCCAGCAGTTTTCCCAGCGGGGGGGCAAAGTATTTT.

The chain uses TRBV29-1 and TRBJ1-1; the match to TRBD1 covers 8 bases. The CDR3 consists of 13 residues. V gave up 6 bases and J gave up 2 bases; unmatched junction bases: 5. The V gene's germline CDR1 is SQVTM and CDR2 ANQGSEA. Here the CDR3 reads CSVADRDNTEAFF. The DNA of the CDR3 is TGCAGCGTCGCGGACAGGGATAACACTGAAGCTTTCTTT.